This TCR beta chain was identified during a study of blood T cell repertoires in COVID-19. In the authors' methods: Cell counts per sample came from amplifying reference gene primers. This table comes from immunoSEQ multiplex PCR, and its TCRdb copy is limited to in-frame clones, with some not included. V, J and clone size are taken as reported in that table, and D and trimming were inferred from the DNA itself. The table records 60,000 to 75,000 clones, around 82% of them present only once. Germline V CDR1 and CDR2: SGHVS, FNYEAQ. This CDR3 has 16 amino acids. Trimming shortened V by 2 bases and J by 1 base, and 13 bases separated the two germline ends.

The sample consisted of peripheral blood. The receptor comes from a human donor in a cohort sampled during active COVID-19. The chain recombines TRBV7-6 with TRBJ2-3; perhaps TRBD1 as D (6 bases). CDR3 in amino acids: CASSLTRGRGTDTQYF. CDR3 coding DNA: TGTGCCAGCAGCTTAACCAGGGGACGGGGCACAGATACGCAGTATTTT.